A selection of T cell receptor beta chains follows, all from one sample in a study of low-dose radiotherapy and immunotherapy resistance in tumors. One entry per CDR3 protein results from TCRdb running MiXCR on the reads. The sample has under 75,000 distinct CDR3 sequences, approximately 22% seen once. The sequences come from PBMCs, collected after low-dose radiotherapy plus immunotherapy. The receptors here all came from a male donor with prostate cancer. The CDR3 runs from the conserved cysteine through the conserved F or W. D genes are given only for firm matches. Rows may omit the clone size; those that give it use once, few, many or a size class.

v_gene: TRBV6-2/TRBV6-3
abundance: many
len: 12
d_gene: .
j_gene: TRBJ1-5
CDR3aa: CASSGGLLPQHF
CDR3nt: TGTGCCAGCAGTGGAGGGCTGTTGCCCCAGCATTTT

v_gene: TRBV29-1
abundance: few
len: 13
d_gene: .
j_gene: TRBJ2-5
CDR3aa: CSVDFGKQETQYF
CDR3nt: TGCAGCGTTGATTTTGGGAAACAAGAGACCCAGTACTTC

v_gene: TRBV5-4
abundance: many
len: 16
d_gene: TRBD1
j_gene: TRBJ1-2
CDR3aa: CASSSRDRGLGYGYTF
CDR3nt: TGTGCCAGCAGCTCCCGGGACAGGGGGCTTGGCTATGGCTACACCTTC

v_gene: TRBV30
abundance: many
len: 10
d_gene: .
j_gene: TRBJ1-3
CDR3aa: CAGGGNTIYF
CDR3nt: TGTGCCGGAGGTGGAAACACCATATATTTT

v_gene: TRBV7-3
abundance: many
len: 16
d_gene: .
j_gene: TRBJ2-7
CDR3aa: CASSLGGGLAPYEQYF
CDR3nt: TGTGCCAGCAGCTTGGGTGGGGGGCTAGCCCCCTACGAGCAGTACTTC

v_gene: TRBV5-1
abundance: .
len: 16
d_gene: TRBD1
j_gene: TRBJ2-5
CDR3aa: CASSLAGTGGLETQYF
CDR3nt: TGCGCCAGCAGCTTGGCCGGGACAGGGGGCCTTGAGACCCAGTACTTC

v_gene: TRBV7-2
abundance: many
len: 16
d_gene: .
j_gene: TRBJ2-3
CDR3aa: CASSHGPEESTDTQYF
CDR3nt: TGTGCCAGCAGCCACGGACCGGAAGAAAGCACAGATACGCAGTATTTT

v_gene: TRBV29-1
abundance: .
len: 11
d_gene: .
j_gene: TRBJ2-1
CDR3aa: CGYPNYNEQFF
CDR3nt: TGCGGCTATCCCAACTACAATGAGCAGTTCTTC

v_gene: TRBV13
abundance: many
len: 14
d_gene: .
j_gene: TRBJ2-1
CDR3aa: CASSLNQRNNEQFF
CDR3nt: TGTGCCAGCAGCTTAAATCAGCGAAACAATGAGCAGTTCTTC

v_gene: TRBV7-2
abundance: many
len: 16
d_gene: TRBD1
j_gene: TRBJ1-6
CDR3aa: CASSPRDRGSTSPLHF
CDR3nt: TGTGCCAGCAGCCCTCGGGACAGGGGATCAACCTCACCCCTCCACTTT

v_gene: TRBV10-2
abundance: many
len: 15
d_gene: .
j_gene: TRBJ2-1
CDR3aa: CASSEDWISYNEQFF
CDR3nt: TGCGCCAGCAGTGAGGATTGGATCTCCTACAATGAGCAGTTCTTC

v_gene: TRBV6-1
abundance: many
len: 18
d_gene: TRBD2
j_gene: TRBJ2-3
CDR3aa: CASRPQAGTSGSTDTQYF
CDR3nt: TGTGCCAGCAGACCCCAAGCCGGGACTAGCGGAAGCACAGATACGCAGTATTTT

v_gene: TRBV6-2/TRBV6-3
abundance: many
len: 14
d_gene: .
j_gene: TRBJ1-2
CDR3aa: CASSAWEREMGYTF
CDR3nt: TGTGCCAGCAGTGCGTGGGAAAGGGAGATGGGCTACACCTTC

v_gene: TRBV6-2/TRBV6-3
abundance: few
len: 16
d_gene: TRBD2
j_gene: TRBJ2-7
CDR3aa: CASSYSNSGSPYEQYF
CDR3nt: TGTGCCAGCAGTTACTCCAATAGCGGGAGCCCCTACGAGCAGTACTTC

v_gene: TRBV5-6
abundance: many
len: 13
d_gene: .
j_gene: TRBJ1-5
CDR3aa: CASSRTVNQPQHF
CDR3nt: TGTGCCAGCAGCCGGACAGTAAATCAGCCCCAGCATTTT

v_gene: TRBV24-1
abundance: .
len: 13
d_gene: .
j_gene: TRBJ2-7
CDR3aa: CATSDFWVNEQYF
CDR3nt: TGTGCCACCAGTGATTTTTGGGTGAACGAGCAGTACTTC

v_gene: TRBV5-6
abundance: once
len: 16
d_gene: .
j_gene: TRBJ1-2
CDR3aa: CASSLVGAGTNYGYTF
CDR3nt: TGTGCCAGCAGCTTGGTCGGAGCGGGGACAAACTATGGCTACACCTTC

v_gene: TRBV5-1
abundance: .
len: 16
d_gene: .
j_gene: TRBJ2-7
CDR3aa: CASSLGTAGETSEQYF
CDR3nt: TGCGCCAGCAGCTTGGGTACGGCAGGGGAAACGAGCGAGCAGTACTTC

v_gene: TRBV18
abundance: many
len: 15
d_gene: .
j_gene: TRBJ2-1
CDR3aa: CASSPTPSSYNEQFF
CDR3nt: TGTGCCAGCTCACCGACTCCAAGCTCCTACAATGAGCAGTTCTTC

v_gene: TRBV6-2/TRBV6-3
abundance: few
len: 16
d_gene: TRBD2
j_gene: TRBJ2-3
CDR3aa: CASSYDGTSGMDTQYF
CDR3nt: TGTGCCAGCAGTTACGACGGGACTAGCGGAATGGATACGCAGTATTTT

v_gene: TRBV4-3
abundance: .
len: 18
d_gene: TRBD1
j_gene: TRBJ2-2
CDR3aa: CASSQASSDRTNTGDLFF
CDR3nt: TGCGCCAGCAGCCAAGCGTCTTCGGACAGGACAAACACCGGGGATCTGTTTTTT

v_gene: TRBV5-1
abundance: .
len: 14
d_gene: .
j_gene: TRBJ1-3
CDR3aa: CASSLGGKLGTIYF
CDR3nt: TGCGCCAGCAGCTTGGGAGGGAAGCTTGGCACCATATATTTT

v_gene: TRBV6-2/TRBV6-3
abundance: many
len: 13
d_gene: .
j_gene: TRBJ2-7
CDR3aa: CASSYKRGDEQYF
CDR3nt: TGTGCCAGCAGTTACAAGCGAGGGGACGAGCAGTACTTC

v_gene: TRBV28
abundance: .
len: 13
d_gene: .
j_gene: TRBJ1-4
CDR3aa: CASRGITNEKLFF
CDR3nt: TGTGCCAGCAGGGGAATAACTAATGAAAAACTGTTTTTT

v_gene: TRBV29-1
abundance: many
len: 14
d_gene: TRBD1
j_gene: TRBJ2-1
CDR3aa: CSSSHRVRGNEQFF
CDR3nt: TGCAGTTCATCTCACAGGGTCAGGGGGAATGAGCAGTTCTTC

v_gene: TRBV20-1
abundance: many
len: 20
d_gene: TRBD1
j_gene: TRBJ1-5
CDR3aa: CSAEDLRQGTDFNSNQPQHF
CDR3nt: TGCAGTGCCGAGGACCTAAGACAGGGGACCGATTTTAATAGCAATCAGCCCCAGCATTTT

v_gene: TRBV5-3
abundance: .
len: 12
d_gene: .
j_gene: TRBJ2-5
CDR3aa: CASSFGVETQYF
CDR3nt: TGTGCCAGCAGCTTTGGGGTCGAGACCCAGTACTTC

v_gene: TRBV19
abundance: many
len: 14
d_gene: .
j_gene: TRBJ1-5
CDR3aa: CASNKLGGPQPQHF
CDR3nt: TGTGCCAGTAATAAGTTGGGCGGCCCTCAGCCCCAGCATTTT

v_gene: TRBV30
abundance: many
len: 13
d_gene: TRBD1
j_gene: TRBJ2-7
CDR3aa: CAWSEGQGVEQYF
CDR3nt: TGTGCCTGGAGTGAGGGACAGGGAGTCGAGCAGTACTTC

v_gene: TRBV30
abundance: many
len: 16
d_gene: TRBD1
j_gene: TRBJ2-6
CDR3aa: CAWSATGGTGANVLTF
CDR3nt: TGTGCCTGGAGTGCTACAGGGGGTACTGGGGCCAACGTCCTGACTTTC

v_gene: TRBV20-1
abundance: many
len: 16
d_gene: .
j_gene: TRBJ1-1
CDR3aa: CSARDLPGGFDTEAFF
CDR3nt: TGCAGTGCTAGAGATCTACCGGGTGGGTTTGACACTGAAGCTTTCTTT

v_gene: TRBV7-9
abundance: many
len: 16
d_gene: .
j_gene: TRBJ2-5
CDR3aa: CASSLFAVAEGETQYF
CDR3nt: TGTGCCAGCAGCTTATTTGCGGTCGCGGAAGGCGAGACCCAGTACTTC

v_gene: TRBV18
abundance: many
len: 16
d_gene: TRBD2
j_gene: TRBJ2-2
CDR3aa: CASSPVASGDTGELFF
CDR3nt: TGTGCCAGCTCACCAGTCGCGAGCGGGGACACCGGGGAGCTGTTTTTT

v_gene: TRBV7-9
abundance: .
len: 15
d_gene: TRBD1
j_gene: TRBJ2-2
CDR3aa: CASSWDRVNTGELFF
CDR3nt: TGTGCCAGCAGCTGGGACAGGGTAAACACCGGGGAGCTGTTTTTT

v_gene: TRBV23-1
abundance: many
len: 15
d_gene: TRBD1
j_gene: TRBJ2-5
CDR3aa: CASSQWTGVRETQYF
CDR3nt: TGCGCCAGCAGTCAGTGGACAGGGGTGCGAGAGACCCAGTACTTC

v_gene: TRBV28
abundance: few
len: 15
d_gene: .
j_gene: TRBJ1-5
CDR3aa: CASSPPQGSGGPQHF
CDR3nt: TGTGCCAGCAGTCCGCCGCAAGGGTCGGGTGGGCCCCAGCATTTT

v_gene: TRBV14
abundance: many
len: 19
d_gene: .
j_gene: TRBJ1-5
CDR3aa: CASSQISHKPDRRNQPQHF
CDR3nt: TGTGCCAGCAGCCAAATCTCTCATAAACCAGACAGGAGAAATCAGCCCCAGCATTTT

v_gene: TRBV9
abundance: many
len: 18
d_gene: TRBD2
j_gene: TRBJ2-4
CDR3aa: CASSPGLFLSPSVSIQYF
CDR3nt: TGTGCCAGCAGCCCGGGACTATTTTTGTCTCCCTCTGTTAGCATTCAGTACTTC

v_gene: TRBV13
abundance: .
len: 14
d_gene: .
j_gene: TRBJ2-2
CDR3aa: CASSVGGNTGELFF
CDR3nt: TGTGCCAGCAGTGTAGGCGGAAACACCGGGGAGCTGTTTTTT

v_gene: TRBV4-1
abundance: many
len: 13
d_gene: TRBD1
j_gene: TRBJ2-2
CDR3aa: CASGQDNTGELFF
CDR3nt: TGCGCCAGCGGACAGGATAACACCGGGGAGCTGTTTTTT

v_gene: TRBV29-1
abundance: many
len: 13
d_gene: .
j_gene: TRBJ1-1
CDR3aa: CSVERQTNTEAFF
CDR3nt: TGCAGCGTTGAAAGACAAACGAACACTGAAGCTTTCTTT

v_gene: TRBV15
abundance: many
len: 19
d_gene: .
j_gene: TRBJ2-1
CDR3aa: CATSRGGSGTGSAYNEQFF
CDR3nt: TGTGCCACCAGCAGAGGAGGGAGCGGAACGGGTAGCGCCTACAATGAGCAGTTCTTC

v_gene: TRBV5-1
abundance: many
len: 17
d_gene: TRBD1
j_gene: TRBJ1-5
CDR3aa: CASSPGVQGVANQPQHF
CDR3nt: TGCGCCAGCAGCCCGGGGGTCCAGGGGGTAGCTAATCAGCCCCAGCATTTT

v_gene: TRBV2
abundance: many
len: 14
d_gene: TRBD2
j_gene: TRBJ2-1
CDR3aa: CATARDYSSGEQFF
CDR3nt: TGTGCCACAGCCCGGGACTATTCATCAGGTGAGCAGTTCTTC

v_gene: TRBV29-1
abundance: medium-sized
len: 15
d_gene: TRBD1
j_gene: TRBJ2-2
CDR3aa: CSVAGWTGSREELFF
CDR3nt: TGCAGCGTTGCGGGTTGGACAGGGAGTCGTGAAGAGCTGTTTTTT

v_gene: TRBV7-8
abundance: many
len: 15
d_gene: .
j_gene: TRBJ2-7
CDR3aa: CASSLSTDKNYEQYF
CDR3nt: TGTGCCAGCAGCTTATCGACAGACAAGAATTACGAGCAGTACTTC

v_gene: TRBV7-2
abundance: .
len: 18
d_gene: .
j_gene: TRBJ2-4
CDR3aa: CASSSRWDGGIAKNIQYF
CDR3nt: TGTGCCAGCAGCTCCCGTTGGGACGGTGGGATAGCCAAAAACATTCAGTACTTC

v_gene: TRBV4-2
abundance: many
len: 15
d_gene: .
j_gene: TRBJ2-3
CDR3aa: CASSQVSRGMGTQYF
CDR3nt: TGTGCCAGCAGCCAAGTTTCGCGTGGGATGGGCACGCAGTATTTT

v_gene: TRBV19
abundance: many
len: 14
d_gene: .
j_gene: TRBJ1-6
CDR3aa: CASRDRGRHSPLHF
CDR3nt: TGTGCCAGTCGGGACCGGGGGAGGCATTCACCCCTCCACTTT

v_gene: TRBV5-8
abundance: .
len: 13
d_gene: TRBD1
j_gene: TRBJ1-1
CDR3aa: CASSRNRGTEAFF
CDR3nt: TGTGCCAGCAGCAGAAACAGGGGGACTGAAGCTTTCTTT

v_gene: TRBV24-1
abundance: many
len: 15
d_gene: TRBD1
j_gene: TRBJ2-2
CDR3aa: CATSARDRVTGELFF
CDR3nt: TGTGCCACCAGTGCCCGGGACAGGGTGACCGGGGAGCTGTTTTTT

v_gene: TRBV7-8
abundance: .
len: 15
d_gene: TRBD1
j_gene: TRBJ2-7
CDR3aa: CASSPRDRGSYEQYF
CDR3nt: TGTGCCAGCAGCCCAAGGGACAGGGGGAGCTACGAGCAGTACTTC

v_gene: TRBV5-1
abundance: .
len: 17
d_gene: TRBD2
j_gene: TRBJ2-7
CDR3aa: CASSTGLAGGTPYEQYF
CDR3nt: TGCGCCAGCAGCACGGGACTAGCGGGAGGTACCCCCTACGAGCAGTACTTC

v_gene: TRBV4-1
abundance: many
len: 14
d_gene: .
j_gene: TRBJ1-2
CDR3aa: CASSQDADPYGYTF
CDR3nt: TGCGCCAGCAGCCAAGACGCAGATCCCTATGGCTACACCTTC